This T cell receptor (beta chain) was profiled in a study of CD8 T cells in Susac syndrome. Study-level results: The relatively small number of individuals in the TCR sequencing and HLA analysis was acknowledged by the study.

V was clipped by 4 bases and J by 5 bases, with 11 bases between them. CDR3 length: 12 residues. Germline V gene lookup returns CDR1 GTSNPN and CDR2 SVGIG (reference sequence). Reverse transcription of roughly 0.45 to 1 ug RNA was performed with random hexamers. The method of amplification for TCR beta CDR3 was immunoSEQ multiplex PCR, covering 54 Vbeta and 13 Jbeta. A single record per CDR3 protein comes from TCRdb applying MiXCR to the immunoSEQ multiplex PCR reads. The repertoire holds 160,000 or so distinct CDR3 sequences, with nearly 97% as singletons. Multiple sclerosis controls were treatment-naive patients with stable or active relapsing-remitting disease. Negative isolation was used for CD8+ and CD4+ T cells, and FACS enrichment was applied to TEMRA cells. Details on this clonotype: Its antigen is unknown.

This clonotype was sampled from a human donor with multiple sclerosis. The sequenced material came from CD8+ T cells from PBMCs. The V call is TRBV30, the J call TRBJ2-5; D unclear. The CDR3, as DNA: TGTGCCTGGAATGAACTCCCGGAGACCCAGTACTTC. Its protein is CAWNELPETQYF.